The sequence of this TCR beta chain was determined in a study of cytomegalovirus exposure and HLA in healthy donors. TCRdb's table, derived via immunoSEQ multiplex PCR, lists solely in-frame clones and lacks some. The sample has 100,000 to 150,000 clones; approximately 94% are singletons. The CDR3 runs 13 residues. The V end lost 3 bases, the J end lost 1 base, and 4 bases lay between the germline ends. The germline V gene has CDR1 MNHEY and CDR2 SMNVEV (reference sequence). Overall study findings and caveats: Cytomegalovirus association was assigned to about 150 TCR beta chains. A few of the chains that were CMV-associated were confirmed in vitro to be specific for CMV antigens.

Worth noting for this clone: No antigen is known for it.

The TCR comes from a man aged 18 to 29 in good health and CMV-seronegative. This sequence joins TRBV27 and TRBJ1-5; no clear D. Sequenced: PBMCs. CDR3 protein: CASSLGSNQPQHF. Written as DNA, the CDR3 is TGTGCCAGCAGTTTGGGCAGCAATCAGCCCCAGCATTTT.